This T cell receptor (beta chain) was sequenced for a study of response to subunit inactivated influenza vaccine. This clonotype was observed a handful of times. TCRdb re-derived calls from the RT-PCR reads in MiXCR, one entry per CDR3 protein. The sample includes roughly 790,000 distinct CDR3 sequences, about 20% seen only once; the top ten take more than 8.5%. The receptor's source is a man aged 50-60 years who received an inactivated influenza vaccine. The specimen comprised PBMCs from blood, sampled roughly 5 days after vaccination.

The CDR3 bases are TGCAGTGCTAGAGTCCCACCGGGACAGGGGGAACAGCCCCAGCATTTT. It yields the protein CSARVPPGQGEQPQHF. The rearrangement uses TRBV20-1 and TRBJ1-5; 11 bases are shared with TRBD1. Per the germline V gene, CDR1 is DFQATT and CDR2 is SNEGSKA (reference sequence). Trimming cost V 1 base and J 7 bases; bases outside gene matches: 9. This CDR3 region has 16 residues.